This T cell receptor beta chain was identified in a study of blood T cell repertoires in COVID-19. Study summary: Acute and convalescent COVID-19 specimens originated in the United States, Italy and Spain. Nucleic acid was either cDNA or gDNA, and it came from T cells, B-cell-depleted T cells, or PBMCs.

Original analysis: How many nucleated cells were present was estimated from reference gene primer amplification. Generated by immunoSEQ multiplex PCR, the TCRdb table keeps only in-frame clones and is missing some. That table is the source of V, J and clone size, and D and trimming were worked out from the DNA. Of tens of thousands of clones detected, around 85% appear once; the ten largest clones hold nearly 3.5%. The germline CDR1 and CDR2 sequences are MNHEY and SMNVEV (reference sequence). V gave up 7 bases and J gave up 5 bases; unmatched junction bases: 7. The CDR3 runs to 14 residues. Sequencing was done on a sample of peripheral blood. This TCR was recovered from a man between 50 and 59 years old with acute or convalescent COVID-19. The chain recombines TRBV27 with TRBJ2-7; 11 bases map to TRBD1. In DNA, the CDR3 is TGTGCCAGCATGAAATGGACAGGGGGCCACGAGCAGTACTTC. Encoded protein: CASMKWTGGHEQYF.